This T cell receptor beta chain was sequenced for a study of blood T cell repertoires in COVID-19. Across the whole study: Collection of acute and convalescent COVID-19 samples took place in the United States, Italy and Spain. Sources were T cells, B-cell-depleted T cells, or PBMCs; the material itself was cDNA or gDNA.

In the authors' methods: Estimation of nucleated cell counts relied on the amplification of reference gene primers. The table came from immunoSEQ multiplex PCR; TCRdb's copy has only in-frame clones and leaves some out. The V and J calls and the clone size are those of that table, but D and trimming were determined from the DNA. The sample has 35,000 to 55,000 clones, 82% seen once. The sample taken for sequencing was peripheral blood. This receptor was identified in a woman aged 70 to 79 with acute or convalescent COVID-19.

CDR3 loop: CASSRDPGGSPLAFF. CDR3 in DNA: TGTGCCAGCAGCCGGGATCCGGGAGGGTCCCCGTTGGCTTTCTTT. V is TRBV14 and J is TRBJ1-1; D is undetermined. CDR3 length: 15 amino acids. Trimming pared 4 bases from V and 11 bases from J, leaving 23 bases between. From germline, CDR1 is SGHDN and CDR2 FVKESK.